Presented here are 17 T cell receptor beta chains from one specimen sequenced in a study of regulatory T cells in long-lasting Graves disease. Time point indicated: persistent/refractory GD, antithyroid drugs over 5 years with positive TRAb. Following extraction of RNA from PBMCs, that RNA was used to make the TCR library. Relying on iRepertoire HTBI primers and Arm-PCR of CDR3 regions, the team built TCR beta libraries. TCRdb processed the multiplex PCR reads anew with MiXCR; each CDR3 protein has one entry. The sample lists a few hundred thousand distinct CDR3 sequences; roughly 23% were seen once. The specimen was peripheral blood mononuclear cells (PBMCs), collected when the disease was refractory, from a patient treated with antithyroid drugs. The receptors shown here come from a female donor with Graves disease.

This clonotype was detected many times. J is TRBJ1-5 and V is TRBV12-3 or TRBV12-4; D is possibly TRBD1 (5 bases). V was cut by 4 bases and J by 6 bases, with 16 bases left in between. The CDR3 length is 15 residues. CDR3 residues: CASSSLGHGGQPQHF. For the CDR3, the DNA is TGTGCCAGCAGTTCGCTCGGTCACGGGGGTCAGCCCCAGCATTTT.

This clonotype has ten or more counts. This sequence may be a read error, since a much larger clone differs from it by one base. For the CDR3, the DNA is TGTGCCAGCAGTAAAACCGGGGAGCTGTTTTTT. It translates to CASSKTGELFF. The rearrangement uses TRBV28 and TRBJ2-2; no reliable D call. The ends were cut back, 5 bases at V and 5 bases at J, with 3 bases in the middle. Per germline, CDR1 MDHEN and CDR2 SYDVKM. This CDR3 comprises 11 residues. The entire variable domain, with the rest obtained from reference TRBV28 and TRBJ2-2, is as follows: DVKVTQSSRYLVKRTGEKVFLECVQDMDHENMFWYRQDPGLGLRLIYFSYDVKMKEKGDIPEGYSVSREKKERFSLILESASTNQTSMYLCASSKTGELFFGEGSRLTVL.

There are many counts of this clonotype. The chain combines TRBV20-1 with TRBJ1-1; possibly TRBD1 for D (5 bases). Trimming pared 5 bases from V and 7 bases from J, leaving 8 bases between. CDR1 and CDR2 from the germline V gene are DFQATT and SNEGSKA (reference sequence). This CDR3 contains 10 residues. The chain's CDR3 is CSAGGFEAFF. Written as DNA, the CDR3 is TGCAGTGCTGGGGGGTTTGAAGCTTTCTTT.

This clonotype was recorded at least ten times. V and J are TRBV6-1 and TRBJ1-5; 7 nucleotides line up with TRBD1. V was pared by 4 bases and J by 1 base, with 7 bases of the junction left unmatched. The V gene's germline CDR1 is MNHNS and CDR2 SASEGT. This CDR3 has 16 residues. The CDR3 coding sequence is TGTGCCAGCAGTGCAATAACAGGGGTCAGCAATCAGCCCCAGCATTTT. Translated, it gives CASSAITGVSNQPQHF.

V gene TRBV6-1 combines with J gene TRBJ1-1; maybe TRBD1 (5 bases). Germline CDR1 MNHNS, CDR2 SASEGT. V lost 6 bases and J lost 3, with 17 bases in between. This CDR3 has 15 residues. CDR3: CASSVAGDLYTEAFF. CDR3 DNA sequence: TGTGCCAGCAGCGTCGCCGGGGACCTATACACTGAAGCTTTCTTT.

This clonotype was seen only a few times. This chain connects TRBV24-1 to TRBJ2-3; 10 bases are a match to TRBD2. Germline CDR1 KGHDR, CDR2 SFDVKD. This CDR3 contains 16 residues. Unmatched junction bases numbered 8, after V lost 3 bases and J lost 6 bases. The CDR3 DNA reads TGTGCCACCAGTGATCCAAGACTAGCGGGCCCTGATACGCAGTATTTT. Its translation is CATSDPRLAGPDTQYF.

The chain employs TRBV18 and TRBJ1-2; 7 nucleotides agree with TRBD1. Germline trimming cut 3 bases from V and 6 bases from J; bases unmatched to any gene: 7. CDR1 KGHSH and CDR2 LQKENI come from the germline V gene. The CDR3 is made up of 14 amino acids. As DNA, the CDR3 is TGTGCCAGCTCACCTCTAGAAGGGACAGATGGCTACACCTTC. This gives the protein CASSPLEGTDGYTF.

This chain connects TRBV5-8 to TRBJ1-2; 9 nucleotides align to TRBD1. With 4 bases clipped from V and 2 bases from J, the junction kept 6 bases outside the gene matches. Germline V gene sequence: CDR1 SGHTS, CDR2 YDEGEE. This CDR3 contains 15 residues. The CDR3 DNA sequence: TGTGCCAGCAGCCGCTACGGGACAGGGAACTATGGCTACACCTTC. It yields the protein CASSRYGTGNYGYTF.

In DNA, the CDR3 is TGTGCCAGCTCACCTGGTCTAACCCCCTACGAGCAGTACTTC. This translates into CASSPGLTPYEQYF. The chain has TRBV18 and TRBJ2-7; D unresolved. The germline V gene encodes CDR1 KGHSH and CDR2 LQKENI. V was trimmed by 3 bases and J by 2 bases, leaving 11 bases between them. The CDR3 is 14 amino acids.

The rearrangement links TRBV6-1 to TRBJ2-1; the D call may be TRBD1 or TRBD2 (5 bases each). This CDR3 is built from 15 residues. With 7 bases removed from V and 8 bases from J, the gap between germline ends came to 21 bases. CDR1 is MNHNS, CDR2 SASEGT, per germline. The chain's CDR3 is CASTRDGTPQDEQFF. The CDR3 coding sequence is TGTGCCAGCACCCGCGACGGGACCCCGCAGGATGAGCAGTTCTTC.

This clonotype showed up many times. CDR3 coding DNA: TGTGCCAGCAGTCCTCCCAGACAGGGGGCAGGCGGTCAGCCCCAGCATTTT. Its translation is CASSPPRQGAGGQPQHF. The V call is TRBV6-1, the J call TRBJ1-5; TRBD1 aligns across 10 bases. Germline CDR1 MNHNS, CDR2 SASEGT. CDR3 length: 17 amino acids. V trimming: 5 bases; J trimming: 6 bases; junction bases outside the gene matches: 13.

In its sample, this clonotype was seen many times. J is TRBJ1-1 and V is TRBV19; no reliable D call. The germline V and J ends were trimmed by 8 bases and 6 bases, with 10 bases remaining between them. The CDR3 runs 11 residues. CDR1 and CDR2 from the germline V gene are LNHDA and SQIVND (reference sequence). As DNA, the CDR3 is TGTGCCAGTGGACTGGAGGCTGAAGCTTTCTTT. Translation: CASGLEAEAFF.

This clonotype was counted once. The rearrangement uses TRBV20-1 and TRBJ1-1, with 10 bases lining up with TRBD1. Germline V lookup: CDR1 DFQATT, CDR2 SNEGSKA (reference sequence). The CDR3 totals 18 residues. The junction had 16 bases not matched to a gene; V was cut back by 5 bases and J by 1 base. CDR3 bases: TGCAGTGCTCCCTTCCCGCGACAGGGGGCCCTTAAGAACACTGAAGCTTTCTTT. Its protein product is CSAPFPRQGALKNTEAFF.

This clonotype was seen once. The rearrangement joins TRBV29-1 to TRBJ2-3; D gene ambiguous. V was pared by 6 bases and J by 5 bases, with 12 bases between. Germline CDR1 and CDR2: SQVTM and ANQGSEA. The length of the CDR3 is 12 residues. DNA for the CDR3: TGCAGCGTCTCTGGGGTGGGAGATACGCAGTATTTT. Translation: CSVSGVGDTQYF.

In this sample, this clonotype turned up a few times. V and J are TRBV20-1 and TRBJ1-4; D is possibly TRBD1 (5 bases). Looked up from germline, CDR1 is DFQATT and CDR2 is SNEGSKA (reference sequence). The V gene lost 0 bases and the J gene lost 8 bases, with 13 bases spanning the gap. The CDR3 is 14 residues long. This chain's CDR3 is CSARDRGGREKLFF. CDR3 sequence (DNA): TGCAGTGCTAGAGATCGGGGGGGGAGGGAAAAACTGTTTTTT.

The table lists this clonotype with many counts. This rearrangement joins TRBV28 to TRBJ2-7, with D perhaps being TRBD1 or TRBD2 (5 bases each). CDR3 length equals 15 residues. Germline assignment: CDR1 MDHEN and CDR2 SYDVKM. Trimming stripped 5 bases from V and 5 bases from J, with 19 bases between. The CDR3 spells CASSPRGREIHEQYF. The CDR3 DNA sequence: TGTGCCAGCAGTCCCCGGGGCAGGGAGATCCACGAGCAGTACTTC.

This clonotype was seen a few times. This sequence joins TRBV12-3 or TRBV12-4 and TRBJ2-7; D is uncertain. Trimming took 3 bases from V and 2 from J, leaving 5 bases between them. This CDR3 spans 12 amino acids. This CDR3 is CASSFAPYEQYF. CDR3 DNA sequence: TGTGCCAGCAGTTTCGCTCCCTACGAGCAGTACTTC.